This entry lists 22 T cell receptor beta chains sequenced from one sample in a study of blood T cell repertoires in COVID-19. Measured with immunoSEQ multiplex PCR; TCRdb has only the in-frame clones, and not every one. The sample lists over 150,000 clones; less than 95% were seen once. Sequenced sample: peripheral blood. The receptor set was obtained from a man aged 45-65 years with acute or convalescent COVID-19.

The chain employs TRBV7-2 and TRBJ1-5, with a possible D match to TRBD1 (5 bases). Trimming stripped 4 bases from V and 4 bases from J, with 11 bases between. Per the germline V gene, CDR1 is SGHTA and CDR2 is FQGNSA. The CDR3 spans 14 residues. The CDR3 loop is CASSSNGGNQPQHF. In nucleotides, the CDR3 is TGTGCCAGCAGCTCTAACGGGGGGAATCAGCCCCAGCATTTT.

The table lists this clone with a count of one. V usage is TRBV19 and J usage is TRBJ2-2, with 7 bases lining up with TRBD1. This CDR3 has 16 residues. J lost 3 bases, V lost 6 bases, and 10 bases had no gene match. Germline CDR1 and CDR2: LNHDA and SQIVND (reference sequence). The CDR3 here is CASSKGRDSDTGELFF. CDR3 DNA: TGTGCCAGTAGCAAGGGCCGGGACAGTGACACCGGGGAGCTGTTTTTT.

The chain couples TRBV18 to TRBJ2-7; D call uncertain. Germline loops: CDR1 KGHSH, CDR2 LQKENI. V lost 2 bases to trimming and J lost 4 bases, with 15 bases between them. The CDR3 runs 15 residues. DNA for the CDR3: TGTGCCAGCTCACCAGCGGCCGGGTTGGAGTACGAGCAGTACTTC. Its protein product is CASSPAAGLEYEQYF.

The chain is built from TRBV6-5 and TRBJ1-1; no firm D call. Deletions cut 7 bases from V and 8 bases from J, with 14 bases between. Per the germline V gene, CDR1 is MNHEY and CDR2 is SVGAGI. The CDR3 is made up of 12 amino acids. The CDR3 nucleotides are TGTGCCAGCACCCAACGGGCGGGGGAAGCTTTCTTT. Its protein product is CASTQRAGEAFF.

This clone appeared a single time. J is TRBJ2-7 and V is TRBV7-8; TRBD2 agrees at 10 bases. The CDR3 spans 16 residues. Germline CDR1 is SGHVS and CDR2 is FQNEAQ. V shed 3 bases and J 2 bases; nucleotides not matched to a gene: 7. CDR3 residues: CASSLGVGTSAYEQYF. The CDR3 bases are TGTGCCAGCAGCTTGGGGGTGGGGACTAGCGCCTACGAGCAGTACTTC.

V gene TRBV7-9 combines with J gene TRBJ1-1; 7 nucleotides align to TRBD1. J gave up 5 bases and V 5 bases, and 17 bases lay outside the gene matches. Germline loops: CDR1 SEHNR, CDR2 FQNEAQ (reference sequence). This CDR3 contains 17 residues. This CDR3 reads CASSPATGVLAATEAFF. CDR3 in DNA: TGTGCCAGCAGCCCGGCCACAGGGGTATTGGCTGCGACTGAAGCTTTCTTT. Full variable domain (rest looked up from reference TRBV7-9 and TRBJ1-1): DTGVSQNPRHKITKRGQNVTFRCDPISEHNRLYWYRQTLGQGPEFLTYFQNEAQLEKSRLLSDRFSAERPKGSFSTLEIQRTEQGDSAMYLCASSPATGVLAATEAFFGQGTRLTVV.

The chain uses TRBV7-9 and TRBJ1-1; no firm D call. The CDR3 consists of 11 residues. From germline, CDR1 is SEHNR and CDR2 FQNEAQ (reference sequence). V lost 7 bases, J lost 7 bases, and 10 bases lay in between. The CDR3 loop is CASKLEGEAFF. In nucleotides, the CDR3 is TGTGCCAGCAAGTTAGAGGGTGAAGCTTTCTTT.

The gene calls are TRBV7-2 and TRBJ2-1; D call uncertain. CDR1 is SGHTA and CDR2 is FQGNSA in the germline V gene. V lost 4 bases and J lost 2, with 3 bases in between. The CDR3 is 12 amino acids. The CDR3 sequence is CASSYTYNEQFF. In nucleotides, the CDR3 is TGTGCCAGCAGCTATACCTACAATGAGCAGTTCTTC.

This sequence joins TRBV2 and TRBJ1-5; weak D call: TRBD1 (5 bases). The CDR3 extends over 13 amino acids. V was cut by 7 bases and J by 7 bases, with 14 bases left in between. CDR1 and CDR2 (germline): SNHLY, FYNNEI. The CDR3 spells CASTGEGSQPQHF. The CDR3 DNA sequence: TGTGCCAGCACTGGGGAGGGGTCCCAGCCCCAGCATTTT.

This clone was counted a single time. The chain uses TRBV5-4 and TRBJ1-1; D not resolved. The CDR3 totals 12 residues. Germline CDR1 is SGHNT and CDR2 is YYREEE (reference sequence). Between the trimmed V and J ends, which lost 3 bases and 0 bases, there was a span of 3 bases. The CDR3 sequence: CASSYMNTEAFF. Here the CDR3 DNA reads TGTGCCAGCAGCTATATGAACACTGAAGCTTTCTTT.

The rearrangement joins TRBV28 to TRBJ2-1; D remains unclear. The V gene's germline CDR1 is MDHEN and CDR2 SYDVKM. CDR3 size: 15 residues. The ends were cut back, 6 bases at V and 0 bases at J, with 12 bases in the middle. The CDR3 here is CASSPSPSSYNEQFF. CDR3 nucleotide sequence: TGTGCCAGCAGCCCTAGTCCGAGCTCCTACAATGAGCAGTTCTTC.

This sequence joins TRBV6-2 or TRBV6-3 and TRBJ2-2; 10 positions match TRBD1. The V gene's germline CDR1 is MNHEY and CDR2 SVGEGT. The CDR3 sequence is 16 residues long. Unmatched junction bases numbered 6, after V lost 6 bases and J lost 2 bases. The CDR3 is CASSPGDRGNTGELFF. The CDR3 DNA reads TGTGCCAGCAGCCCCGGGGACAGGGGAAACACCGGGGAGCTGTTTTTT.

The J gene is TRBJ1-1, the V gene TRBV27; 7 bases agree with TRBD1. The CDR3 is made up of 14 amino acids. Germline V gene data show CDR1 as MNHEY and CDR2 as SMNVEV (reference sequence). V dropped 3 bases and J dropped 5; count of bases not matched to a gene: 6. The DNA for the CDR3 is TGTGCCAGCAGTTTGTCACGGACAGGTACTGAAGCTTTCTTT. Residues: CASSLSRTGTEAFF.

The chain links TRBV28 to TRBJ1-5, with D possibly being TRBD1 (5 bases). Trimming removed 4 bases at V and 3 bases at J, with 13 bases between. The V gene's germline CDR1 is MDHEN and CDR2 SYDVKM. The CDR3 runs to 15 residues. The CDR3 protein is CASSSAPGPNQPQHF. CDR3 sequence (DNA): TGTGCCAGCAGTTCCGCCCCAGGGCCCAATCAGCCCCAGCATTTT.

This sequence joins TRBV7-2 and TRBJ2-1; TRBD2 agrees at 7 bases. The CDR3 contains 13 residues. Germline CDR1 SGHTA, CDR2 FQGNSA. J was trimmed by 6 bases and V by 1 base; bases with no gene match: 0. The chain's CDR3 is CASSLGTSNEQFF. In DNA form, the CDR3 reads TGTGCCAGCAGCTTAGGGACTAGCAATGAGCAGTTCTTC.

V is TRBV30 and J is TRBJ2-3; perhaps TRBD2 as D (5 bases). Germline lookup yields CDR1 GTSNPN and CDR2 SVGIG (reference sequence). This CDR3 has 15 amino acids. V lost 3 bases to trimming and J lost 3 bases, with 16 bases between them. For the CDR3, the DNA is TGTGCCTGGAGGGACGGGGTAGGGCTAACAGATACGCAGTATTTT. Translation: CAWRDGVGLTDTQYF.

As regards this clone: The sample holds other DNA sequences that translate to the same CDR3. V is TRBV29-1 and J is TRBJ1-1; 7 bases map to TRBD1. The CDR3 covers 13 residues. V shed 3 bases and J 0 bases; nucleotides not matched to a gene: 1. Germline V gene sequence: CDR1 SQVTM, CDR2 ANQGSEA. CDR3 nucleotide sequence: TGCAGCGTTGACAGGGGGTTGAACACTGAAGCTTTCTTT. It codes for CSVDRGLNTEAFF.

The chain recombines TRBV6-4 with TRBJ2-2, with D maybe TRBD1 (5 bases). Deletions cut 0 bases from V and 4 bases from J, with 12 bases between. The germline CDR1 and CDR2 sequences are MRHNA and SNTAGT. There are 16 residues in the CDR3. The CDR3: CASSDSMGPGTGELFF. For the CDR3, the DNA is TGTGCCAGCAGTGACTCAATGGGGCCTGGCACCGGGGAGCTGTTTTTT.

The chain joins TRBV12-3 or TRBV12-4 to TRBJ2-7; D call uncertain. With 4 bases removed from V and 4 bases from J, the gap between germline ends came to 11 bases. This CDR3 comprises 13 residues. This chain's CDR3 is CASSYNFRYEQYF. In DNA form, the CDR3 reads TGTGCCAGCAGTTATAACTTTCGGTACGAGCAGTACTTC.

This clone was observed a few times. The chain recombines TRBV19 with TRBJ2-7; 7 bases match TRBD1. CDR1 is LNHDA and CDR2 is SQIVND in the germline V gene (reference sequence). This CDR3 comprises 15 residues. Losses at the gene ends were 2 bases for V and 5 bases for J; bases not matched to a gene: 9. The CDR3 bases are TGTGCCAGTAGTATATCCCACACGACAGGGAACGAGCAGTACTTC. It specifies CASSISHTTGNEQYF.

V is TRBV7-9 and J is TRBJ1-1; the match to TRBD1 covers 7 bases. V lost 4 bases, J lost 5 bases, and 16 bases stayed unmatched. Germline assignment: CDR1 SEHNR and CDR2 FQNEAQ (reference sequence). The CDR3 runs to 17 residues. In DNA form, the CDR3 reads TGTGCCAGCAGCTCGAGGGGCCAGGGGGGTGAGGAGACTGAAGCTTTCTTT. Residues: CASSSRGQGGEETEAFF.

This sequence joins TRBV28 and TRBJ1-2, with TRBD1 matching 7 bases. The CDR3 has 15 amino acids. Germline trimming cut 1 base from V and 5 bases from J; bases unmatched to any gene: 7. CDR1 is MDHEN, CDR2 SYDVKM, per germline. CDR3 coding DNA: TGTGCCAGCAGTTTATACCCCTCCAGGGGGTATGGCTACACCTTC. Protein sequence: CASSLYPSRGYGYTF.